The entry below gives a single TCR beta chain sequence along with its context. This sample was taken from a study of blood T cell repertoires in COVID-19. Looking at the study overall: Samples of COVID-19 (acute and convalescent) were obtained from the United States, Italy and Spain. T cells, B-cell-depleted T cells, or PBMCs provided the cDNA or gDNA that served as material.

CDR1 is SGHTA, CDR2 FQGNSA, per germline. CDR3 length: 15 residues. The V gene lost 3 bases and the J gene lost 0 bases, with 11 bases spanning the gap. Per the authors' pipeline: Reference gene primers were amplified, and this amplification served to estimate nucleated cell counts. Assay: immunoSEQ multiplex PCR; the TCRdb copy retains only in-frame clones and omits some. V and J calls and clone size come straight from that table; D and trimming were deduced from the DNA. The table has 200,000 to 250,000 clones, roughly nine tenths seen once; the top ten hold around 3%. This chain links TRBV7-2 with TRBJ2-5, with D tentatively TRBD2 (6 bases). The receptor was derived from a man younger than 35 with active or convalescent COVID-19. What was sequenced was peripheral blood. CDR3: CASSFGGNYQETQYF. The CDR3 nucleotides read TGTGCCAGCAGCTTTGGGGGGAACTACCAAGAGACCCAGTACTTC.